The 18 T cell receptor beta chains presented below share a single source sample, sequenced in a study of CD8+ T cells in alopecia areata. Peripheral blood, together with lesional scalp punch biopsies, was collected from alopecia areata patients. Extracted RNA was reverse transcribed, and the resulting cDNA served as sequencing template. Clones were sequenced by immunoSEQ multiplex PCR, and TCRdb holds only the in-frame ones, with some missing. This repertoire shows some 11,000 clones, roughly 55% found once; its top ten account for about 22%. The sequenced sample consisted of skin. Source of these receptors: a human donor with alopecia areata.

The gene calls are TRBV7-8 and TRBJ2-6; 7 bases match TRBD1. Trimming cost V 5 bases and J 0 bases; bases outside gene matches: 10. The CDR3 length is 18 residues. CDR1 is SGHVS, CDR2 FQNEAQ, per germline. In DNA, the CDR3 is TGTGCCAGCAGCCCGACAGGGTTGGATTTCTCTGGGGCCAACGTCCTGACTTTC. Translated, it gives CASSPTGLDFSGANVLTF.

Of note for this clone: Different DNA sequences within this sample yield the same CDR3. This chain links TRBV7-8 with TRBJ2-3, with 9 bases fitting TRBD2. Trimming cost V 2 bases and J 2 bases; bases outside gene matches: 8. Germline V gives CDR1 SGHVS, CDR2 FQNEAQ. The CDR3 length is 17 residues. The CDR3 loop is CASSLWSGRFITDTQYF. The CDR3 region has the DNA TGTGCCAGCAGCTTATGGAGCGGGAGGTTTATCACAGATACGCAGTATTTT.

The V call is TRBV27, the J call TRBJ2-7; TRBD1 matches 10 bases. The CDR3 spans 18 residues. The germline V gene has CDR1 MNHEY and CDR2 SMNVEV (reference sequence). V lost 1 base, J lost 2 bases, and 11 bases stayed unmatched. CDR3 residues: CASSLFGRTGGTTYEQYF. CDR3 in DNA: TGTGCCAGCAGTTTATTTGGGCGGACAGGGGGAACGACCTACGAGCAGTACTTC.

The chain joins TRBV7-6 to TRBJ1-5; 10 nucleotides line up with TRBD1. The junction had 17 bases not matched to a gene; V was cut back by 3 bases and J by 6 bases. CDR1 is SGHVS and CDR2 is FNYEAQ in the germline V gene. The CDR3 runs to 19 residues. The DNA of the CDR3 is TGTGCCAGCAGCTTTAGGTCCCCGACAGGGGGCCTAGGGGCTCAGCCCCAGCATTTT. This encodes CASSFRSPTGGLGAQPQHF.

The chain combines TRBV28 with TRBJ1-6; TRBD1 matches 9 bases. Germline V CDR1 and CDR2: MDHEN, SYDVKM. This CDR3 spans 14 amino acids. J lost 9 bases, V lost 7 bases, and 7 bases had no gene match. The CDR3 sequence is CASNTGGAGSPLHF. The DNA for the CDR3 is TGTGCCAGCAATACAGGGGGCGCAGGTTCACCCCTCCACTTT.

This clone turned up a few times. The V call is TRBV7-3, the J call TRBJ2-3; 12 bases fit TRBD1. There are 17 residues in the CDR3. Germline values: CDR1 SGHTA, CDR2 FQGTGA. The J segment lost 1 base and the V segment lost 3 bases, leaving 5 bases of the junction unmatched. The CDR3, as DNA: TGTGCCAGCAGCTTGGGACAGGGGGCCCCCGGCACAGATACGCAGTATTTT. As protein: CASSLGQGAPGTDTQYF.

V usage is TRBV30 and J usage is TRBJ2-1; 10 nucleotides match TRBD2. The germline V gene has CDR1 GTSNPN and CDR2 SVGIG (reference sequence). This CDR3 spans 14 amino acids. The trim removed 4 bases at V and 7 bases at J, leaving 7 bases unmatched. This CDR3 is CAWTSGSPTNEQFF. As DNA, the CDR3 is TGTGCCTGGACTAGCGGGAGCCCCACGAATGAGCAGTTCTTC.

The CDR3 coding sequence is TGTGCCAGCAGTTACGGCCAGGGCGCCGTCTGCTTCTTT. It codes for CASSYGQGAVCFF. The chain employs TRBV6-5 and TRBJ1-1, with D possibly being TRBD1 (5 bases). The V and J ends lost 2 bases and 14 bases respectively, with 18 bases between them. Per the germline V gene, CDR1 is MNHEY and CDR2 is SVGAGI. The CDR3 sequence is 13 residues long.

This chain joins TRBV6-5 and TRBJ1-5, with a weak D call TRBD1 (6 bases). With 6 bases removed from V and 7 bases from J, the gap between germline ends came to 13 bases. Germline-derived CDR1 and CDR2 are MNHEY and SVGAGI. The CDR3 length is 13 residues. CDR3 coding DNA: TGTGCCAGCAGAGAACGAACAGGGCAGCCCCAGCATTTT. Translated: CASRERTGQPQHF.

J is TRBJ1-1 and V is TRBV6-1; 8 positions agree with TRBD1. The ends lost 6 bases at V and 4 bases at J; junction bases unmatched: 4. The CDR3 contains 13 residues. Germline assignment: CDR1 MNHNS and CDR2 SASEGT. CDR3 coding DNA: TGTGCCAGCAGCCCAGGACAGGGCACTGAAGCTTTCTTT. It translates to CASSPGQGTEAFF.

The chain links TRBV18 to TRBJ2-1, with no clear D. V was cut by 3 bases and J by 0 bases, with 9 bases left in between. Germline loops: CDR1 KGHSH, CDR2 LQKENI. CDR3 size: 15 residues. The CDR3 reads CASSPVKNSYNEQFF. DNA for the CDR3: TGTGCCAGCTCACCCGTCAAGAACTCCTACAATGAGCAGTTCTTC.

The chain employs TRBV20-1 and TRBJ1-1; D unclear. The CDR3 consists of 11 residues. Germline CDR1 DFQATT, CDR2 SNEGSKA (reference sequence). The ends were cut back, 8 bases at V and 3 bases at J, with 10 bases in the middle. Here the CDR3 reads CSTRVDTEAFF. The DNA for the CDR3 is TGCAGTACCCGAGTGGACACTGAAGCTTTCTTT.

The V call is TRBV2, the J call TRBJ2-4; D ambiguous. Trimming shortened V by 6 bases and J by 5 bases, and 11 bases separated the two germline ends. This CDR3 has 13 residues. The V gene's germline CDR1 is SNHLY and CDR2 FYNNEI. The CDR3 DNA reads as TGTGCCAGCAGCCTCTCAACCCAAAACATTCAGTACTTC. This sequence encodes CASSLSTQNIQYF.

In this sample, this clone turned up a few times. The chain combines TRBV25-1 with TRBJ1-2; D is perhaps TRBD1 (5 bases). The CDR3 runs 12 residues. V was shortened by 6 bases and J by 4 bases, with 9 bases between the two germline ends. Germline loops: CDR1 MGHDK, CDR2 SYGVNS. This chain's CDR3 is CASSMDIYGYTF. CDR3 DNA sequence: TGTGCCAGCAGCATGGACATCTATGGCTACACCTTC.

Comments on this clone: The junction departs from the called germline gene at one end, perhaps through a read error. This chain uses TRBV29-1 with TRBJ2-7, with 13 nucleotides matching TRBD2. CDR1 and CDR2 from the germline V gene are SQVTM and ANQGSEA. This CDR3 has 15 amino acids. For the CDR3, the DNA is TGCAGCGTCGACGGACTAGCGGGAGACTCCGACGAGCAGTACTTC. This sequence encodes CSVDGLAGDSDEQYF.

This chain uses TRBV5-5 with TRBJ2-7; D may be TRBD2 (6 bases). Deletions cut 5 bases from V and 0 bases from J, with 21 bases between. Germline V gene lookup returns CDR1 SGHKS and CDR2 YYEKEE (reference sequence). The CDR3 contains 17 residues. CDR3 protein: CASRTSSARITSYEQYF. The CDR3 DNA follows: TGTGCCAGCAGGACGTCTAGCGCGAGGATTACCTCCTACGAGCAGTACTTC. The whole variable domain, remainder taken from reference TRBV5-5 and TRBJ2-7, is DAGVTQSPTHLIKTRGQQVTLRCSPISGHKSVSWYQQVLGQGPQFIFQYYEKEERGRGNFPDRFSARQFPNYSSELNVNALLLGDSALYLCASRTSSARITSYEQYFGPGTRLTVT.

A few counts support this clone. The chain links TRBV6-1 to TRBJ2-3; 16 nucleotides match TRBD2. Losses at the gene ends were 4 bases for V and 0 bases for J; bases not matched to a gene: 10. This CDR3 comprises 20 residues. Germline CDR1 is MNHNS and CDR2 is SASEGT. The CDR3 spells CASSAAPGTSGGESTDTQYF. The CDR3, as DNA: TGTGCCAGCAGTGCCGCTCCCGGGACTAGCGGGGGGGAGAGCACAGATACGCAGTATTTT.

This clone has only a few counts. The CDR3 spells CASSLDLEDIQYF. DNA of the CDR3: TGTGCCAGCAGCTTAGATTTGGAAGACATTCAGTACTTC. This chain connects TRBV11-2 to TRBJ2-4; no clear D gene. Trimming pared 0 bases from V and 8 bases from J, leaving 8 bases between. The CDR3 contains 13 residues. Germline loops: CDR1 SGHAT, CDR2 FQNNGV.